The clone carrying this T cell receptor beta chain occurred many times. With 9 bases removed from V and 2 bases from J, the gap between germline ends came to 15 bases. The germline CDR1 and CDR2 sequences are SGHRS and YFSETQ. The CDR3 runs to 13 residues. The data derive from a study of early T cells in non-severe SARS-CoV-2 infection. TCRdb fed the 5' RACE reads into MiXCR, producing one record per CDR3 protein. The data show some 28,000 distinct CDR3 sequences, roughly 9.7% seen once. The chain has TRBV5-1 and TRBJ2-7; a possible D gene is TRBD1 (5 bases). This sequence was found in an adult who was a healthcare worker with PCR-confirmed SARS-CoV-2 infection or an uninfected control (not recorded which). Sequences were obtained from whole blood. CDR3 sequence (DNA): TGCGCCACCTCGGCAGGGCAAGCCTACGAGCAGTACTTC. Its translation is CATSAGQAYEQYF.